This T cell receptor beta chain was recovered during a study of T-cell memory formation after mild COVID-19. General study results and limits: Whether day 37 second-wave clones are SARS-CoV-2-specific was not confirmed.

This clonotype was seen a few times. Its antigen remains unknown. The germline gene is not matched at one end of the junction; a read error may be the cause. TCRdb analysed the 5' RACE reads with MiXCR anew, one entry per CDR3 protein. Of fewer than 450,000 distinct CDR3 sequences listed, under 25% are singletons. This CDR3 contains 13 residues. The V gene's germline CDR1 is SSHAT and CDR2 FNYEAQ (reference sequence). The chain employs TRBV7-7 and TRBJ2-7; weak D call: TRBD1 (6 bases). The source of this sequence is an adult woman who had mild COVID-19 (a few samples of this study predate the infection). Cell type and time point are not known. Sequenced: PBMCs or a T cell subset sorted from them (not recorded which). The CDR3 nucleotides read TGTGCTAGCAGCTTGGGGGACACCTACGAGCAGTACTTC. Protein product: CASSLGDTYEQYF.